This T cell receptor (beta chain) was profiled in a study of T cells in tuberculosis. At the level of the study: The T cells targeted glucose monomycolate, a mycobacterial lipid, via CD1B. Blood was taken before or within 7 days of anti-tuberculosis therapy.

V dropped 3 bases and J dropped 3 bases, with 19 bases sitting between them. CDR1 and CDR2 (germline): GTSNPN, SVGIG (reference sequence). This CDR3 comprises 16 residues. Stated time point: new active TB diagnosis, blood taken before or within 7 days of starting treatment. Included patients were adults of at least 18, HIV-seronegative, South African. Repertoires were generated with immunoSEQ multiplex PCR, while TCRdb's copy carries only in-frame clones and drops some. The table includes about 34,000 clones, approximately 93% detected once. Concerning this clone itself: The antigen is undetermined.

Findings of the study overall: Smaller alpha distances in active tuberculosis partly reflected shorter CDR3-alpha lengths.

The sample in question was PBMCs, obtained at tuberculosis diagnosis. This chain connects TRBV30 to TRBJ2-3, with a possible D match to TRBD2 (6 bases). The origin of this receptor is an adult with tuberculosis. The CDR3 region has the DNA TGTGCCTGGAGCAAACCGGGACTTTACAGGACAGATACGCAGTATTTT. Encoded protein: CAWSKPGLYRTDTQYF.